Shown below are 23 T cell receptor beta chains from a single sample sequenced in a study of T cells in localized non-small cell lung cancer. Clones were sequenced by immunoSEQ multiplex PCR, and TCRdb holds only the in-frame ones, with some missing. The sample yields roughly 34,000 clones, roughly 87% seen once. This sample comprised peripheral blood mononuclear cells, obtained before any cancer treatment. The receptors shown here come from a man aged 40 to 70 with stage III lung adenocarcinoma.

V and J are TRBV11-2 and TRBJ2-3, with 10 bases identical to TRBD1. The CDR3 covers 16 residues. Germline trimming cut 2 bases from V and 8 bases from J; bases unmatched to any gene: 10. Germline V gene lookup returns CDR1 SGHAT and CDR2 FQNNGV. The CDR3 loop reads CASSLSGQGSLVTQYF. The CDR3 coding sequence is TGTGCCAGCAGCTTATCGGGACAGGGGTCGCTGGTTACGCAGTATTTT.

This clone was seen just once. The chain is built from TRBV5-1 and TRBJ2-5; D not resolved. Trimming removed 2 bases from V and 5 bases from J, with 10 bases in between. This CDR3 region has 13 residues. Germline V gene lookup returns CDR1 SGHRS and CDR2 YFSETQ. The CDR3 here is CASSFEDIETQYF. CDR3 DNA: TGCGCCAGCAGCTTCGAGGATATCGAGACCCAGTACTTC. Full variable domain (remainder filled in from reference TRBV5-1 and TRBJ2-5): KAGVTQTPRYLIKTRGQQVTLSCSPISGHRSVSWYQQTPGQGLQFLFEYFSETQRNKGNFPGRFSGRQFSNSRSEMNVSTLELGDSALYLCASSFEDIETQYFGPGTRLLVL.

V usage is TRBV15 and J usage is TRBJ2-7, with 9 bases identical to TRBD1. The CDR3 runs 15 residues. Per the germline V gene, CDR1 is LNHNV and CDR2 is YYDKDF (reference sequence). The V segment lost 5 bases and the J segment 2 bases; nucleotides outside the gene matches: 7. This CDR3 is CATSRKGQGPYEQYF. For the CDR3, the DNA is TGTGCCACCAGCCGGAAGGGACAGGGTCCCTACGAGCAGTACTTC. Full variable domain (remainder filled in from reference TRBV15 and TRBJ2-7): DAMVIQNPRYQVTQFGKPVTLSCSQTLNHNVMYWYQQKSSQAPKLLFHYYDKDFNNEADTPDNFQSRRPNTSFCFLDIRSPGLGDTAMYLCATSRKGQGPYEQYFGPGTRLTVT.

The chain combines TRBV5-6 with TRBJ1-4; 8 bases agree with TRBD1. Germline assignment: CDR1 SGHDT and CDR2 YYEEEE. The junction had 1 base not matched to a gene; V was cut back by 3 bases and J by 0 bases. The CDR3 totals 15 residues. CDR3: CASSWTGTTNEKLFF. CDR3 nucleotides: TGTGCCAGCAGCTGGACAGGGACAACTAATGAAAAACTGTTTTTT.

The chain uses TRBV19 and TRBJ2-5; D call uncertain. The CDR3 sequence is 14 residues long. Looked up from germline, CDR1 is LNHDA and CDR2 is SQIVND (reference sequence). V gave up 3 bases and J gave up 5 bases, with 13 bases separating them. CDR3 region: CASSIPRRGETQYF. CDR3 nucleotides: TGTGCCAGTAGTATCCCACGGCGAGGCGAGACCCAGTACTTC.

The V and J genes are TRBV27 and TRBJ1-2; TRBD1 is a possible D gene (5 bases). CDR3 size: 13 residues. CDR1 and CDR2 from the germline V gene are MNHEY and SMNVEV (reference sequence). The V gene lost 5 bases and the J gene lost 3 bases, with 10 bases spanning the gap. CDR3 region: CASSPEGHYGYTF. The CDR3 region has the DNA TGTGCCAGCAGTCCCGAGGGGCACTATGGCTACACCTTC.

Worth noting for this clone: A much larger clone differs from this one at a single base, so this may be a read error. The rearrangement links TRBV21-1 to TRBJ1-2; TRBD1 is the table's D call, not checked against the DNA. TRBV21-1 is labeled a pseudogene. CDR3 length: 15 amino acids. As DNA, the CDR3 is TGTGCCAGCAGCAAAGCCCCGGGACAGGAGTCCGGCTACACCTTC. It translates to CASSKAPGQESGYTF.

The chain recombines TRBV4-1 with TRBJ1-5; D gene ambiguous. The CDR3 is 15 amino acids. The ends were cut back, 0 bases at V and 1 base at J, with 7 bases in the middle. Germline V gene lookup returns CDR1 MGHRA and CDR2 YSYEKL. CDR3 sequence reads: CASSQDTESNQPQHF. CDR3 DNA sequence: TGCGCCAGCAGCCAAGATACAGAGAGCAATCAGCCCCAGCATTTT.

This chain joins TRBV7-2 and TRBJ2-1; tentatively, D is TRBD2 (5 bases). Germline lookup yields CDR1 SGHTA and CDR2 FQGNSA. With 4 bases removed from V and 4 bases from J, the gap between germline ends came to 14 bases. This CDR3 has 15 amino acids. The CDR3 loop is CASSYESAGYNEQFF. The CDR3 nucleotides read TGTGCCAGCAGCTACGAAAGCGCGGGTTACAATGAGCAGTTCTTC.

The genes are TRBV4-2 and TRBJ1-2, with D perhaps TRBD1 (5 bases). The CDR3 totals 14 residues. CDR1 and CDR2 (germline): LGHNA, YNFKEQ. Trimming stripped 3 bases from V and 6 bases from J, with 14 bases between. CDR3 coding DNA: TGTGCCAGCAGCCATGGGACCGCCGGGGATGGCTACACCTTC. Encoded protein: CASSHGTAGDGYTF.

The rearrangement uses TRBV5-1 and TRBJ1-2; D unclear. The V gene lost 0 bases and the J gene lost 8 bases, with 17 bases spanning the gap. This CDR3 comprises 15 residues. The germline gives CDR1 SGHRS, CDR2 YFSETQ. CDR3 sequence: CASSLGSSAVEGYTF. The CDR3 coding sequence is TGCGCCAGCAGCTTGGGCAGTTCAGCGGTGGAGGGCTACACCTTC.

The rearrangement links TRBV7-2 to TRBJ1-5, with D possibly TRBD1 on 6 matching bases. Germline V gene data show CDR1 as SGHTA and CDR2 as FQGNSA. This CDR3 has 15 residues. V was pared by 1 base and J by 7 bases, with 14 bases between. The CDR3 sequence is CASSLVSRGRQPQHF. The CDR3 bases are TGTGCCAGCAGCTTAGTCAGCAGGGGAAGGCAGCCCCAGCATTTT.

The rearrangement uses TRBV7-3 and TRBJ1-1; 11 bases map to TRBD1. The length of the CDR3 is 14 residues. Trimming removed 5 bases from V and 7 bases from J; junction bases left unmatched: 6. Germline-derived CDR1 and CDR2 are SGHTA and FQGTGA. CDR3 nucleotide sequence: TGTGCCAGCAGCACGACCGGGACAGGGGGTGAAGCTTTCTTT. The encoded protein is CASSTTGTGGEAFF.

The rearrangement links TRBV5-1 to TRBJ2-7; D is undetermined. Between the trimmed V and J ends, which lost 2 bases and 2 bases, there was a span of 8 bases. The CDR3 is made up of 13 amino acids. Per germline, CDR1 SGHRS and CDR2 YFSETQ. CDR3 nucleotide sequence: TGCGCCAGCAGCTTCGGGCCCGCCTACGAGCAGTACTTC. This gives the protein CASSFGPAYEQYF.

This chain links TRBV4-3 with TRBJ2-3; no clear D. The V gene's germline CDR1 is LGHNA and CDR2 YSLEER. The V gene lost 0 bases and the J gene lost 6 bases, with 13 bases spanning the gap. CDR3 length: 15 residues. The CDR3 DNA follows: TGCGCCAGCAGCCAAGATCGGGTGTCCAGGGATACGCAGTATTTT. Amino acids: CASSQDRVSRDTQYF.

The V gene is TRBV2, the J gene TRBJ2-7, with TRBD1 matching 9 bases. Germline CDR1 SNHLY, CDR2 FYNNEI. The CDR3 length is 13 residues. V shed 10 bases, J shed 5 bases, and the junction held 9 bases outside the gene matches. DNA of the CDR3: TGTGCCACTCGGCGGGACAGGGAAAACGAGCAGTACTTC. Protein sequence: CATRRDRENEQYF.

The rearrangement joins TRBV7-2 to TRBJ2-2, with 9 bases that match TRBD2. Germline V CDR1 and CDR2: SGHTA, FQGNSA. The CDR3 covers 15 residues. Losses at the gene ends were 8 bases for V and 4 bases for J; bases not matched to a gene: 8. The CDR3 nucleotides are TGTGCCAGCTCCGGGACTAGCCGTGCCACCGGGGAGCTGTTTTTT. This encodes CASSGTSRATGELFF.

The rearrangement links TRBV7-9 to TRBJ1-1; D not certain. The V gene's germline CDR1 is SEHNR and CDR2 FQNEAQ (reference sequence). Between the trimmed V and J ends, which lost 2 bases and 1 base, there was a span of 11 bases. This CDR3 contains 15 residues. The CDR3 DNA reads TGTGCCAGCAGCTTACTGGGAGGGCCGAACACTGAAGCTTTCTTT. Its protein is CASSLLGGPNTEAFF. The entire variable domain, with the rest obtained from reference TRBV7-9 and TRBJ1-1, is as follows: DTGVSQNPRHKITKRGQNVTFRCDPISEHNRLYWYRQTLGQGPEFLTYFQNEAQLEKSRLLSDRFSAERPKGSFSTLEIQRTEQGDSAMYLCASSLLGGPNTEAFFGQGTRLTVV.

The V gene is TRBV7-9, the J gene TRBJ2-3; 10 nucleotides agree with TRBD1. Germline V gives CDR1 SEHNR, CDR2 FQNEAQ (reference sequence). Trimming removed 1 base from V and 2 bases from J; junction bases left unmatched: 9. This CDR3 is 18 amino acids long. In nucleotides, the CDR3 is TGTGCCAGCAGCTTAGAAATTGGGGACAGGGGTTACACAGATACGCAGTATTTT. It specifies CASSLEIGDRGYTDTQYF.

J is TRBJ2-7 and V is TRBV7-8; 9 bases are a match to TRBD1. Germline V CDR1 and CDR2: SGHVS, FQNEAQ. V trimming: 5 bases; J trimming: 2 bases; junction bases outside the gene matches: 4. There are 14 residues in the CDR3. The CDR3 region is CASSRDRDTYEQYF. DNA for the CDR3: TGTGCCAGCAGCAGGGACAGGGACACCTACGAGCAGTACTTC.

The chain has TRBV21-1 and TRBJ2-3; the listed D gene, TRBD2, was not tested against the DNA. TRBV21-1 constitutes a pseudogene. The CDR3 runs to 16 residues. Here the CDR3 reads CASRKGERGSTDTQYF. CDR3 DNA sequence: TGTGCCAGCAGAAAAGGGGAACGGGGGAGCACAGATACGCAGTATTTT.

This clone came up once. CDR3 in amino acids: CASSPNGLDKNIQYF. CDR3 in DNA: TGTGCCAGCTCACCTAACGGGTTGGACAAAAACATTCAGTACTTC. V is TRBV18 and J is TRBJ2-4; D call uncertain. CDR3 length: 15 amino acids. Trimming took off 3 bases at V and 3 bases at J, with 12 bases between the two ends. CDR1 and CDR2 from the germline V gene are KGHSH and LQKENI.

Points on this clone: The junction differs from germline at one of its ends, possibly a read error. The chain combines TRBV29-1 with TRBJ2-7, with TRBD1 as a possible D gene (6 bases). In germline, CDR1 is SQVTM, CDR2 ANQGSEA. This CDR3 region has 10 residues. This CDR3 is CSVGGGPNNF. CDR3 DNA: TGCAGCGTTGGAGGGGGTCCGAACAACTTC.